Below, one TCR beta chain is given with its context. TCRdb's table, derived via immunoSEQ multiplex PCR, lists solely in-frame clones and lacks some. Of approximately 210,000 clones in the sample, about 87% were seen once. This record comes from a study of blood T cell repertoires in COVID-19. Overall study: Whether acute or convalescent, the COVID-19 samples came from the United States, Italy and Spain.

V lost 0 bases and J lost 6; bases outside the gene matches: 10. This CDR3 is built from 19 residues. Per germline, CDR1 MGHRA and CDR2 YSYEKL. The sequence derives from a man between 65 and 85 years old with acute or convalescent COVID-19. The material sequenced was peripheral blood. The chain links TRBV4-1 to TRBJ2-2; 13 bases map to TRBD2. CDR3 loop: CASSQDIGLAGVVAGELFF. The CDR3 region has the DNA TGCGCCAGCAGCCAAGATATTGGACTAGCGGGAGTTGTGGCCGGGGAGCTGTTTTTT.